The 3 T cell receptor beta chains in this list originate from one sample, sequenced in a study of vaccination effects on CD4 cells after COVID-19. Using immunoSEQ multiplex PCR, the repertoire was profiled, and TCRdb retains in-frame clones only, with some absent. The sample has some 36,000 clones, 68% seen once; the top ten hold over 4%. Which antigens these TCRs recognize remains unknown. Having been cultured for roughly 10 days, the cells underwent CD4+ T cell isolation. This sample comprised CD4+ T cells from PBMCs cultured without peptide, obtained before COVID-19 vaccination. All receptors derive from a human donor who received a COVID-19 vaccine.

V gene TRBV18 combines with J gene TRBJ2-7, with a tentative D call TRBD1 (5 bases). CDR3 length: 15 residues. V was shortened by 2 bases and J by 3 bases, with 14 bases between the two germline ends. Looked up from germline, CDR1 is KGHSH and CDR2 is LQKENI. The CDR3 is CASSPIRDSYYEQYF. In DNA form, the CDR3 reads TGTGCCAGCTCACCAATCAGGGATTCATACTACGAGCAGTACTTC. Full variable domain (rest looked up from reference TRBV18 and TRBJ2-7): NAGVMQNPRHLVRRRGQEARLRCSPMKGHSHVYWYRQLPEEGLKFMVYLQKENIIDESGMPKERFSAEFPKEGPSILRIQQVVRGDSAAYFCASSPIRDSYYEQYFGPGTRLTVT.

The genes are TRBV15 and TRBJ1-4, with D maybe TRBD1 (6 bases). The germline V gene encodes CDR1 LNHNV and CDR2 YYDKDF (reference sequence). With 1 base removed from V and 2 bases from J, the gap between germline ends came to 8 bases. CDR3 length equals 15 residues. DNA of the CDR3: TGTGCCACCAGCAGAGTTGGGGGCACTAATGAAAAACTGTTTTTT. It specifies CATSRVGGTNEKLFF.

The chain uses TRBV20-1 and TRBJ2-7; the match to TRBD1 covers 7 bases. V shed 3 bases, J shed 0 bases, and the junction held 2 bases outside the gene matches. The CDR3 contains 13 residues. Germline CDR1 DFQATT, CDR2 SNEGSKA (reference sequence). This chain's CDR3 is CSASRDSSYEQYF. CDR3 nucleotide sequence: TGCAGTGCTAGTCGGGACAGCTCCTACGAGCAGTACTTC.